What follows describes a single T cell receptor (beta chain). What it binds is unknown. The entry originates in a study of regulatory T cells in long-lasting Graves disease. Notes on the study in general: The analysis examined peripheral blood only and excluded thyroid tissue. There was favoring of TRBV28, TRBJ1-2 and TRBJ2-5 in persistent disease.

For TCR beta, libraries came from iRepertoire HTBI primers and Arm-PCR of CDR3 regions. Each CDR3 protein gets one entry after TCRdb re-called the multiplex PCR reads with MiXCR. The sample includes 540,000 or so distinct CDR3 sequences, roughly 13% of them seen just once. Sample time point: newly diagnosed GD, antithyroid drugs for less than 3 months. PBMC RNA was the source of the TCR library. The junction had 10 bases not matched to a gene; V was cut back by 6 bases and J by 8 bases. This CDR3 contains 13 residues. CDR1 and CDR2 from the germline V gene are GTSNPN and SVGIG (reference sequence). This sample also belongs to another study, concerning T cells in Graves' hyperthyroidism and ophthalmopathy.

The TCR comes from a man between 25 and 39 years old with Graves disease. Sequenced here: peripheral blood mononuclear cells (PBMCs), sampled at new diagnosis, from a patient treated with antithyroid drugs. The chain has TRBV30 and TRBJ1-2; 9 nucleotides line up with TRBD1. The CDR3 is CACLRDRVGGYTF. CDR3 nucleotide sequence: TGTGCCTGCCTCCGGGACAGGGTAGGCGGCTACACCTTC. Together with reference TRBV30 and TRBJ1-2, the CDR3 gives the full variable domain: SQTIHQWPATLVQPVGSPLSLECTVEGTSNPNLYWYRQAAGRGLQLLFYSVGIGQISSEVPQNLSASRPQDRQFILSSKKLLLSDSGFYLCACLRDRVGGYTFGSGTRLTVV.